These 25 T cell receptor beta chains were all obtained from the same sample, sequenced in a study of OX40 agonist ivuxolimab in advanced cancers. TCRdb keeps only in-frame clones here, not all; method: immunoSEQ multiplex PCR. The sample holds under 100,000 clones, 90% seen once. The sequencing here drew on CD4+ or CD8+ T cells sorted from blood, taken in a trial of the OX40 agonist ivuxolimab. All receptors derive from an adult with an advanced solid tumor such as melanoma, head and neck, liver or kidney cancer.

This chain connects TRBV16 to TRBJ2-3; no firm D call. Trimming removed 0 bases from V and 5 bases from J, with 9 bases in between. Germline V CDR1 and CDR2: KGHSY, FQNENV. The CDR3 runs 14 residues. This CDR3 reads CASSQSAQQDTQYF. DNA of the CDR3: TGTGCCAGCAGCCAATCTGCTCAGCAAGATACGCAGTATTTT.

V gene TRBV5-1 combines with J gene TRBJ1-2; 8 positions match TRBD1. The CDR3 is made up of 17 amino acids. V trimming: 4 bases; J trimming: 5 bases; junction bases outside the gene matches: 16. The germline CDR1 and CDR2 sequences are SGHRS and YFSETQ. CDR3 protein: CASSPRSTGDDPYGYTF. CDR3 nucleotide sequence: TGCGCCAGCAGCCCAAGATCGACAGGGGATGATCCATATGGCTACACCTTC.

This chain links TRBV10-2 with TRBJ2-1; D gene ambiguous. Trimming removed 6 bases at V and 3 bases at J, with 15 bases between. CDR1 is WSHSY and CDR2 is SAAADI in the germline V gene. This CDR3 comprises 15 residues. The CDR3 nucleotides are TGCGCCAGCAGCGCCACACTGGACCTCTACAATGAGCAGTTCTTC. Translation: CASSATLDLYNEQFF.

The chain is built from TRBV5-1 and TRBJ2-1, with D unresolved. The CDR3 has 13 residues. The germline V and J ends were trimmed by 0 bases and 6 bases, with 7 bases remaining between them. Germline V gives CDR1 SGHRS, CDR2 YFSETQ. The CDR3 sequence: CASSLGRINEQFF. In DNA, the CDR3 is TGCGCCAGCAGCTTGGGGCGGATCAATGAGCAGTTCTTC.

The chain is built from TRBV7-8 and TRBJ2-5; 9 bases align to TRBD1. Germline CDR1 SGHVS, CDR2 FQNEAQ. V was clipped by 8 bases and J by 3 bases; unmatched bases: 10. The CDR3 spans 15 residues. The CDR3 reads CASVDRGEVEETQYF. Here the CDR3 DNA reads TGTGCCAGCGTTGACAGGGGGGAGGTGGAAGAGACCCAGTACTTC. The variable domain in full, with the rest retrieved from reference TRBV7-8 and TRBJ2-5, is GAGVSQSPRYKVAKRGQDVALRCDPISGHVSLFWYQQALGQGPEFLTYFQNEAQLDKSGLPSDRFFAERPEGSVSTLKIQRTQQEDSAVYLCASVDRGEVEETQYFGPGTRLLVL.

The chain combines TRBV19 with TRBJ2-1, with 8 bases that match TRBD2. This CDR3 spans 16 amino acids. Germline CDR1 reads LNHDA; CDR2 reads SQIVND (reference sequence). The V gene end was trimmed by 3 bases and the J gene end by 2 bases; junction bases not matched to a gene: 6. CDR3: CASSMHGTRAYNEQFF. In DNA form, the CDR3 reads TGTGCCAGTAGTATGCATGGGACTAGGGCCTACAATGAGCAGTTCTTC.

The V gene is TRBV5-1, the J gene TRBJ1-1; D may be TRBD1 (5 bases). The V gene's germline CDR1 is SGHRS and CDR2 YFSETQ. CDR3 size: 13 residues. With 4 bases removed from V and 1 base from J, the gap between germline ends came to 8 bases. The CDR3 DNA is TGCGCCAGCAGCCGAGACAGGAACACTGAAGCTTTCTTT. This codes for CASSRDRNTEAFF.

This clone was seen just once. The rearrangement uses TRBV29-1 and TRBJ1-1, with 9 bases fitting TRBD1. V gave up 3 bases and J gave up 5 bases; unmatched junction bases: 4. This CDR3 has 13 amino acids. Germline lookup yields CDR1 SQVTM and CDR2 ANQGSEA. CDR3 nucleotides: TGCAGCGTTGACGGGACAGGGATGACTGAAGCTTTCTTT. Translation: CSVDGTGMTEAFF.

The gene calls are TRBV14 and TRBJ1-4; D is perhaps TRBD1 (5 bases). This CDR3 comprises 15 residues. CDR1 is SGHDN, CDR2 FVKESK, per germline. Trimming took off 2 bases at V and 10 bases at J, with 17 bases between the two ends. CDR3 in amino acids: CASSQTRDPSGKLFF. CDR3 coding DNA: TGTGCCAGCAGCCAAACCCGGGACCCCTCGGGAAAACTGTTTTTT. The variable domain in full, with the rest retrieved from reference TRBV14 and TRBJ1-4, is EAGVTQFPSHSVIEKGQTVTLRCDPISGHDNLYWYRRVMGKEIKFLLHFVKESKQDESGMPNNRFLAERTGGTYSTLKVQPAELEDSGVYFCASSQTRDPSGKLFFGSGTQLSVL.

The chain carries TRBV5-1 and TRBJ1-1; D call uncertain. Looked up from germline, CDR1 is SGHRS and CDR2 is YFSETQ. V shed 1 base and J shed 1 base, with 14 bases lying between them. This CDR3 is built from 16 residues. The CDR3 here is CASSLRASLGNTEAFF. The CDR3 bases are TGCGCCAGCAGCTTGAGGGCTTCTCTTGGGAACACTGAAGCTTTCTTT.

V usage is TRBV27 and J usage is TRBJ1-4; D perhaps matches TRBD1 (5 bases). V was shortened by 2 bases and J by 10 bases, with 17 bases between the two germline ends. The CDR3 length is 15 residues. Per the germline V gene, CDR1 is MNHEY and CDR2 is SMNVEV (reference sequence). In nucleotides, the CDR3 is TGTGCCAGCAGTTTAGTCGGGGGAATTATGTCAAAACTGTTTTTT. Amino acids: CASSLVGGIMSKLFF. The whole variable domain, remainder taken from reference TRBV27 and TRBJ1-4, is EAQVTQNPRYLITVTGKKLTVTCSQNMNHEYMSWYRQDPGLGLRQIYYSMNVEVTDKGDVPEGYKVSRKEKRNFPLILESPSPNQTSLYFCASSLVGGIMSKLFFGSGTQLSVL.

This chain links TRBV11-1 with TRBJ2-3; tentative D call: TRBD2 (6 bases). V lost 5 bases, J lost 2 bases, and 17 bases lay in between. The CDR3 covers 16 residues. The germline V gene encodes CDR1 SGHAT and CDR2 FQDESV (reference sequence). The CDR3, as DNA: TGTGCCAGCAGCGTAGGGCTAGCGAGGTTCACAGATACGCAGTATTTT. Translation gives CASSVGLARFTDTQYF.

The rearrangement links TRBV28 to TRBJ1-5; 8 bases agree with TRBD1. The V gene end was trimmed by 7 bases and the J gene end by 4 bases; junction bases not matched to a gene: 9. The CDR3 length is 15 residues. Germline values: CDR1 MDHEN, CDR2 SYDVKM. In DNA, the CDR3 is TGTGCCAGCAAGGACAGGGCGATAATGAATCAGCCCCAGCATTTT. This codes for CASKDRAIMNQPQHF.

The rearrangement uses TRBV10-1 and TRBJ2-3; 7 bases are a match to TRBD2. The length of the CDR3 is 14 residues. CDR1 is WNHNN and CDR2 is SYGVQD in the germline V gene (reference sequence). V was pared by 3 bases and J by 2 bases, with 2 bases of the junction left unmatched. CDR3 protein: CASSEAGLTDTQYF. In nucleotides, the CDR3 is TGCGCCAGCAGTGAAGCGGGGCTCACAGATACGCAGTATTTT.

The table lists this clone with a few counts. The same CDR3 can be traced to other DNA sequences in this sample. V and J are TRBV5-1 and TRBJ1-4; D remains unclear. V lost 0 bases to trimming and J lost 5 bases, with 8 bases between them. The CDR3 loop spans 14 amino acids. Per the germline V gene, CDR1 is SGHRS and CDR2 is YFSETQ. CDR3 nucleotides: TGCGCCAGCAGCTTGGAGGGCGTCAATGAAAAACTGTTTTTT. The encoded protein is CASSLEGVNEKLFF.

The chain carries TRBV11-2 and TRBJ2-3; the match to TRBD2 covers 16 bases. V dropped 5 bases and J dropped 4; count of bases not matched to a gene: 6. This CDR3 region has 17 residues. Germline CDR1 SGHAT, CDR2 FQNNGV. CDR3 DNA: TGTGCCAGCAGCGCCGGGACTAGCGGGAGGGCGTCAGATACGCAGTATTTT. Translation: CASSAGTSGRASDTQYF.

This chain joins TRBV2 and TRBJ2-2; 9 bases line up with TRBD1. Trimming at V came to 6 bases and at J to 7 bases, leaving 9 bases not matched to a gene. CDR3 length: 15 residues. The germline CDR1 and CDR2 sequences are SNHLY and FYNNEI. The CDR3 region is CASRGIQGAGGELFF. CDR3 DNA sequence: TGTGCCAGCAGGGGGATACAGGGGGCCGGCGGGGAGCTGTTTTTT.

V usage is TRBV30 and J usage is TRBJ1-4, with a possible D match to TRBD1 (5 bases). Trimming removed 0 bases from V and 5 bases from J, with 10 bases in between. This CDR3 has 14 residues. Germline CDR1 is GTSNPN and CDR2 is SVGIG (reference sequence). For the CDR3, the DNA is TGTGCCTGGAGTGTAGTGGGACTCAATGAAAAACTGTTTTTT. Residues: CAWSVVGLNEKLFF.

The chain couples TRBV2 to TRBJ2-3, with 8 bases matching TRBD1. This CDR3 contains 16 residues. Germline lookup yields CDR1 SNHLY and CDR2 FYNNEI. Germline trimming cut 2 bases from V and 6 bases from J; bases unmatched to any gene: 10. CDR3 loop: CASSERTGRRMDTQYF. Here the CDR3 DNA reads TGTGCCAGCAGTGAACGGACAGGGCGGAGAATGGATACGCAGTATTTT.

The rearrangement uses TRBV7-9 and TRBJ1-1; D is undetermined. The CDR3 spans 11 residues. V was cut by 5 bases and J by 8 bases, with 9 bases left in between. CDR1 and CDR2 (germline): SEHNR, FQNEAQ (reference sequence). CDR3 in DNA: TGTGCCAGCAGCGCCCCACGGGAAGCTTTCTTT. The encoded protein is CASSAPREAFF.

CDR3 coding DNA: TGTGCCAGCAGTCTTTCGTCCGGGGAGCTGTTTTTT. It translates to CASSLSSGELFF. The chain links TRBV6-5 to TRBJ2-2; D gene unclear. The V and J ends lost 5 bases and 6 bases respectively, with 7 bases between them. Germline V CDR1 and CDR2: MNHEY, SVGAGI. There are 12 residues in the CDR3.

The chain uses TRBV19 and TRBJ2-1; 8 bases are a match to TRBD2. Germline V lookup: CDR1 LNHDA, CDR2 SQIVND (reference sequence). The CDR3 totals 13 residues. After removal of 5 bases from V and 7 bases from J, the junction contained 4 bases not matched to a gene. The CDR3 spells CASSLQRGNEQFF. The CDR3 DNA reads as TGTGCCAGTAGTCTACAGCGGGGGAATGAGCAGTTCTTC.

V and J are TRBV6-6 and TRBJ1-5; D gene unclear. This CDR3 comprises 15 residues. V was clipped by 2 bases and J by 1 base, with 9 bases between them. Germline V gene sequence: CDR1 MNHNY, CDR2 SVGAGI (reference sequence). CDR3 region: CASSYLAISNQPQHF. CDR3 nucleotide sequence: TGTGCCAGCAGTTACCTGGCCATCAGCAATCAGCCCCAGCATTTT.

The V gene is TRBV6-5, the J gene TRBJ2-7, with 8 bases that match TRBD1. The length of the CDR3 is 14 residues. With 5 bases clipped from V and 7 bases from J, the junction kept 10 bases outside the gene matches. In germline, CDR1 is MNHEY, CDR2 SVGAGI. Here the CDR3 reads CASSPRQGMREQYF. The CDR3 DNA follows: TGTGCCAGCAGTCCCAGACAGGGGATGAGAGAGCAGTACTTC.

V and J are TRBV1 and TRBJ2-7; the D call in the table, TRBD2, was not verified against the DNA. TRBV1 has pseudogene status. CDR3 length: 20 amino acids. The CDR3 region has the DNA TGCACCAGCAGCCAAGAAGGCCACAAAACCCATGATAGCGGGAGTTACGAGCAGTACTTC. This sequence encodes CTSSQEGHKTHDSGSYEQYF.